Given below is one T cell receptor (beta chain) in context. What this receptor recognizes is not known. No much larger clonotype is one base removed from it; base qualities were not supplied. Enrolling through a virtual design, the prospective study's participants ranged in age from roughly 18 to 100 years and lived across around 25 United States geographic areas. In the prospective study, cohorts were assigned on the basis of participant-reported clinical history obtained from a screening survey and a study questionnaire. Recovered participants in ImmuneRACE Cohort 3 were defined by two consecutive negative NP/OP PCR tests, clearance by a healthcare professional, or resolution of symptoms. Mobile phlebotomists in the prospective study collected whole blood, serum and a nasopharyngeal or oropharyngeal swab from every participant. Prospective study participants could optionally give additional blood draws and questionnaires over an approximately 2-month period. Blood samples from the prospective study were shipped frozen or at room temperature prior to DNA extraction.

The data were taken from a study of blood T cell repertoires in COVID-19 (dated by TCRdb to the early 2020s). Some background on the complete study: Samples covering the acute and convalescent phases of COVID-19 were provided by collaborators in the United States, Italy and Spain. The prospective study material was composed of cDNA or gDNA derived from T cells, B-cell-depleted T cells, or PBMCs. Subjects who had been exposed to COVID-19, were actively infected with it, or had recovered from it provided the deeply sampled blood TCRbeta repertoires that made up the dataset. A freely available public database, intended as a resource for researchers studying the immune response to SARS-CoV-2, is where the repertoires were released. Samples came from the ongoing ImmuneRACE study (first 160 participants) plus 1,254 subjects from 6 global collaborators. A de-identified subject ID, COVID-19 status, age in years and sex were almost always included in the sample metadata. Where available, HLA class I and class II types were taken from metadata supplied by the sample provider and were not determined by assay-based typing.

Paper-wide results and their limitations: The quantity of clinical and demographic metadata differed by source and by participant and was supplied without curation.

V and J are truncated by 0 bases and 4 bases respectively, leaving an intervening sequence of 10 bases. Reading from cysteine to phenylalanine, the CDR3 counts 14 amino acids. Just CDR3 DNA is preserved here, 42 bases in frame from base 1. CDR1 and CDR2, per the germline V gene, are SGHRS and YFSETQ. TCRbeta CDR3 regions were amplified from genomic DNA using the immunoSEQ Assay, a bias-controlled multiplex PCR. The paper's processing steps were these. Nucleated cell counts per sample were estimated from amplification of reference gene primers within the assay. To quantify the absolute abundance of each unique TCRbeta CDR3 rearrangement, sequence reads were collapsed and filtered. For each sample, productive Simpson clonality was calculated as the square root of Simpson's diversity index over productive rearrangements. As stored in TCRdb, this immuneACCESS dataset retains in-frame rearrangements with V and J assigned. A fraction of the clones does not appear; measured against another copy, unresolved V genes explain less than half of the discrepancy, and the remainder lacks a known reason. The DNA gave D and trimming, while V, J and clone size come from that table. This sample is represented by just over 300,000 clones; roughly 90% of them were singletons. Approximately 9.8% of the sample comes from the top ten.

Sequenced sample: PBMCs or T cells enriched from blood (not recorded which). Here the chain combines TRBV5-1 and TRBJ2-5, with a weak D call of TRBD1 (5 bases match). This clonotype was obtained from a middle-aged woman who had recovered from COVID-19. The DNA sequence is as follows: TGCGCCAGCAGCTTGGAGCTAGACAGAGAGACCCAGTACTTC. Its coded protein is CASSLELDRETQYF.